Listed below are T cell receptor beta chains from one sample, sequenced in a study of cytomegalovirus exposure and HLA in healthy donors. Using immunoSEQ multiplex PCR, the repertoire was profiled, and TCRdb retains in-frame clones only, with some absent. The sample has roughly 150,000 clones; 60% to 80% are singletons. The sequencing input was PBMCs. These receptors all come from a man aged 45-65 years in good health and CMV-seropositive. Each CDR3 is given with its conserved first and last residue. D genes are given only for firm matches. Not every row has a clone size; where given, it reads once, few, many or a size class.

>TRBJ1-2|TRBV11-2|15|-|TRBD1
CASSLGTGGGYGYTF
TGTGCCAGCAGCTTAGGGACAGGGGGCGGCTATGGCTACACCTTC
>TRBJ2-3|TRBV7-2|16|-|-
CASSLVGSGFGDTQYF
TGTGCCAGCAGCTTAGTGGGGAGCGGATTCGGGGATACGCAGTATTTT
>TRBJ2-3|TRBV5-4|17|-|TRBD1
CASSAIGTGLLADTQYF
TGTGCCAGCAGCGCCATAGGGACAGGGTTGTTAGCAGATACGCAGTATTTT
>TRBJ2-7|TRBV7-9|14|-|-
CASSLPSGSNEQYF
TGTGCCAGCAGCTTACCCAGCGGTTCCAACGAGCAGTACTTC
>TRBJ2-3|TRBV5-1|18|-|TRBD2
CASSLGVSGGSSTDTQYF
TGCGCCAGCAGCTTGGGAGTTAGCGGGGGGTCTAGCACAGATACGCAGTATTTT
>TRBJ1-6|TRBV9|15|-|TRBD1
CASSSLDRGESPLHF
TGTGCCAGCAGCTCCCTGGACAGGGGCGAGTCACCCCTCCACTTT
>TRBJ2-5|TRBV11-2|15|-|-
CASSFNAGGKETQYF
TGTGCCAGCAGCTTCAACGCCGGGGGAAAAGAGACCCAGTACTTC
>TRBJ2-1|TRBV6-4|15|-|-
CASSVSMSSYNEQFF
TGTGCCAGCAGTGTTAGCATGAGCTCCTACAATGAGCAGTTCTTC
>TRBJ1-2|TRBV11-2|16|-|-
CASSLFGGGTNYGYTF
TGTGCCAGCAGCTTATTCGGGGGGGGGACTAACTATGGCTACACCTTC
>TRBJ1-1|TRBV9|15|-|TRBD1
CASRGGQGAEAEAFF
TGTGCCAGCAGGGGGGGACAGGGGGCCGAGGCTGAAGCTTTCTTT
>TRBJ2-7|TRBV5-4|14|-|-
CASSLARLADEQYF
TGTGCCAGCAGCTTGGCCCGGTTGGCGGATGAGCAGTACTTC
>TRBJ2-7|TRBV29-1|13|few|TRBD1
CSGGQGSNYEQYF
TGCAGCGGCGGACAGGGCAGTAATTACGAGCAGTACTTC
>TRBJ2-6|TRBV4-3|15|-|-
CASSPYVLGANVLTF
TGCGCCAGCAGCCCATACGTACTTGGGGCCAACGTCCTGACTTTC
>TRBJ2-3|TRBV6-5|13|-|-
CASSYSRGGTQYF
TGTGCCAGCAGTTACTCACGGGGAGGAACACAGTATTTT
>TRBJ1-6|TRBV5-4|15|few|-
CASSLPGKGYSPLHF
TGTGCCAGCAGCTTGCCAGGGAAAGGGTATTCACCCCTCCACTTT
>TRBJ1-5|TRBV10-2|14|-|-
CASETSYSNQPQHF
TGCGCCAGCGAGACAAGTTATAGCAATCAGCCCCAGCATTTT
>TRBJ2-3|TRBV6-1|14|-|-
CASSVAGSTDTQYF
TGTGCCAGCAGTGTCGCAGGGAGCACAGATACGCAGTATTTT
>TRBJ1-1|TRBV5-4|16|-|TRBD1
CASRARQGLENTEAFF
TGTGCCAGCAGAGCTAGACAGGGCCTAGAGAACACTGAAGCTTTCTTT
>TRBJ2-7|TRBV10-1|14|few|-
CASSDRLSYDEQYF
TGCGCCAGCAGTGACCGTCTAAGCTATGACGAGCAGTACTTC
>TRBJ2-6|TRBV7-2|16|-|-
CASSLVRGSGANVLTF
TGTGCCAGCAGCTTAGTAAGGGGTTCTGGGGCCAACGTCCTGACTTTC
>TRBJ1-1|TRBV14|17|-|-
CASSHRSRAGRHTEAFF
TGTGCCAGCAGCCACCGCTCCCGAGCCGGGAGGCACACTGAAGCTTTCTTT
>TRBJ1-1|TRBV5-4|14|-|-
CASSFGGGGAEAFF
TGTGCCAGCAGCTTTGGGGGAGGGGGGGCTGAAGCTTTCTTT
>TRBJ2-3|TRBV7-2|16|-|-
CASSLSEQISTDTQYF
TGTGCCAGCAGCCTATCGGAACAGATTAGCACAGATACGCAGTATTTT
>TRBJ2-7|TRBV10-2|13|-|TRBD1
CASRRTGNYEQSF
TGCGCCAGCAGGAGGACAGGGAACTACGAGCAGTCCTTC
>TRBJ1-1|TRBV7-9|14|-|-
CASSFGTRPGTAFF
TGTGCCAGCAGCTTCGGGACACGGCCGGGGACGGCTTTCTTT
>TRBJ1-1|TRBV7-3|11|-|-
CASSGGGGAFF
TGTGCCAGCAGTGGGGGAGGGGGAGCTTTCTTT